This is a list of T cell receptor beta chains from one sample in a study of blood T cell repertoires in COVID-19. TCRdb's copy holds only in-frame clones and misses some; the assay was immunoSEQ multiplex PCR. The profile shows fewer than 50,000 clones, roughly 69% of them singletons. The sample taken for sequencing was peripheral blood. These receptors came from a man older than 75 with acute or convalescent COVID-19. Both conserved end residues are part of each CDR3. The order of the fields is D gene, J gene, clone size, V gene, CDR3 protein, CDR3 DNA. D genes are given only for firm matches. A clone size is listed for some rows: how often the clone was seen (once, few, many), or a class if it is expanded.

D gene: -
J gene: TRBJ2-7
clone size: -
V gene: TRBV5-1
CDR3 protein: CASSSLQGSPGYEQYF
CDR3 DNA: TGCGCCAGCAGCTCACTACAGGGAAGTCCAGGCTACGAGCAGTACTTC

D gene: -
J gene: TRBJ1-1
clone size: -
V gene: TRBV5-1
CDR3 protein: CASSLDGGREAFF
CDR3 DNA: TGCGCCAGCAGCTTGGACGGTGGGCGAGAAGCTTTCTTT

D gene: -
J gene: TRBJ1-1
clone size: once
V gene: TRBV2
CDR3 protein: CASSDSGFRGGTEAFF
CDR3 DNA: TGTGCCAGCAGTGATTCCGGCTTCCGGGGAGGCACTGAAGCTTTCTTT

D gene: -
J gene: TRBJ2-1
clone size: -
V gene: TRBV5-4
CDR3 protein: CASSFSSGIGYNEQFF
CDR3 DNA: TGTGCCAGCAGCTTTTCGTCGGGTATTGGCTACAATGAGCAGTTCTTC

D gene: -
J gene: TRBJ1-1
clone size: few
V gene: TRBV18
CDR3 protein: CASSEFEGRNTEAFF
CDR3 DNA: TGTGCCAGCTCCGAGTTTGAGGGTAGGAACACTGAAGCTTTCTTT

D gene: TRBD1
J gene: TRBJ1-1
clone size: few
V gene: TRBV5-1
CDR3 protein: CASSRGQGGGAFF
CDR3 DNA: TGCGCCAGCAGCCGCGGACAGGGGGGTGGGGCTTTCTTT

D gene: TRBD2
J gene: TRBJ2-3
clone size: -
V gene: TRBV5-8
CDR3 protein: CASSLRQREASSTDTQYF
CDR3 DNA: TGTGCCAGCAGCTTGAGGCAGCGGGAGGCATCTAGCACAGATACGCAGTATTTT

D gene: -
J gene: TRBJ1-6
clone size: -
V gene: TRBV2
CDR3 protein: CASRGRGGNSPLHF
CDR3 DNA: TGTGCCAGCAGAGGCAGGGGAGGGAATTCACCCCTCCACTTT

D gene: TRBD1
J gene: TRBJ2-1
clone size: -
V gene: TRBV7-3
CDR3 protein: CASSSGRGPYNEQFF
CDR3 DNA: TGTGCCAGCAGCTCGGGCAGGGGGCCCTACAATGAGCAGTTCTTC

D gene: TRBD1
J gene: TRBJ1-2
clone size: -
V gene: TRBV5-1
CDR3 protein: CASSFGQARSGYTF
CDR3 DNA: TGCGCCAGCAGCTTCGGACAGGCAAGGAGTGGCTACACCTTC

D gene: -
J gene: TRBJ2-7
clone size: few
V gene: TRBV20-1
CDR3 protein: CSVPVYEQYF
CDR3 DNA: TGCAGTGTCCCGGTGTACGAGCAGTACTTC

D gene: TRBD2
J gene: TRBJ2-7
clone size: few
V gene: TRBV30
CDR3 protein: CAWSEGIAGDEQYF
CDR3 DNA: TGTGCCTGGAGTGAGGGAATAGCGGGAGACGAGCAGTACTTC

D gene: TRBD1
J gene: TRBJ1-1
clone size: -
V gene: TRBV3-1/TRBV3-2
CDR3 protein: CASSQGTGPNTEAFF
CDR3 DNA: TGTGCCAGCAGCCAAGGGACAGGGCCAAACACTGAAGCTTTCTTT

D gene: TRBD2
J gene: TRBJ2-2
clone size: once
V gene: TRBV2
CDR3 protein: CASKRTSNTGELFF
CDR3 DNA: TGTGCCAGCAAACGGACTAGCAACACCGGGGAGCTGTTTTTT

D gene: -
J gene: TRBJ1-2
clone size: -
V gene: TRBV30
CDR3 protein: CAWASGFFYGYTF
CDR3 DNA: TGTGCCTGGGCGTCAGGGTTTTTCTATGGCTACACCTTC

D gene: -
J gene: TRBJ1-5
clone size: -
V gene: TRBV19
CDR3 protein: CASSMAPDQPQHF
CDR3 DNA: TGTGCCAGTAGTATGGCCCCCGATCAGCCCCAGCATTTT

D gene: -
J gene: TRBJ2-5
clone size: -
V gene: TRBV10-3
CDR3 protein: CAISDDRGSRETQYF
CDR3 DNA: TGTGCCATCAGTGATGACCGGGGTTCCAGAGAGACCCAGTACTTC

D gene: -
J gene: TRBJ2-3
clone size: -
V gene: TRBV6-2/TRBV6-3
CDR3 protein: CASSQQLSSTDTQYF
CDR3 DNA: TGTGCCAGCAGTCAACAGTTATCTAGCACAGATACGCAGTATTTT

D gene: -
J gene: TRBJ1-2
clone size: -
V gene: TRBV2
CDR3 protein: CASSDNSYTF
CDR3 DNA: TGTGCCAGCAGTGATAACAGCTACACCTTC

D gene: TRBD2
J gene: TRBJ2-5
clone size: -
V gene: TRBV10-3
CDR3 protein: CAIGASGGPEETQYF
CDR3 DNA: TGTGCCATCGGGGCTAGCGGGGGGCCGGAGGAGACCCAGTACTTC

D gene: TRBD2
J gene: TRBJ2-1
clone size: -
V gene: TRBV24-1
CDR3 protein: CATSDSSGTDNEQFF
CDR3 DNA: TGTGCCACCAGTGATTCTAGCGGGACCGACAATGAGCAGTTCTTC

D gene: -
J gene: TRBJ1-5
clone size: once
V gene: TRBV19
CDR3 protein: CASSPFREDNQPQHF
CDR3 DNA: TGTGCCAGTAGTCCTTTCAGGGAGGACAATCAGCCCCAGCATTTT

D gene: -
J gene: TRBJ2-7
clone size: once
V gene: TRBV7-2
CDR3 protein: CASSLKTGTLLGF
CDR3 DNA: TGTGCCAGCAGCCTCAAAACCGGGACACTTCTGGGCTTC

D gene: TRBD2
J gene: TRBJ2-7
clone size: -
V gene: TRBV6-5
CDR3 protein: CASRLVAGANYEQYF
CDR3 DNA: TGTGCCAGCAGACTAGTAGCGGGGGCGAATTACGAGCAGTACTTC

D gene: TRBD2
J gene: TRBJ2-3
clone size: -
V gene: TRBV11-3
CDR3 protein: CASSLGAGGSTDTQYF
CDR3 DNA: TGTGCCAGCAGCTTGGGAGCGGGGGGGAGCACAGATACGCAGTATTTT

D gene: TRBD2
J gene: TRBJ2-3
clone size: -
V gene: TRBV24-1
CDR3 protein: CATSEGGGASTDTQYF
CDR3 DNA: TGTGCCACCAGTGAAGGCGGGGGGGCAAGCACAGATACGCAGTATTTT

D gene: -
J gene: TRBJ2-2
clone size: -
V gene: TRBV7-2
CDR3 protein: CASSFLNTGELFF
CDR3 DNA: TGTGCCAGCAGCTTCTTAAACACCGGGGAGCTGTTTTTT

D gene: -
J gene: TRBJ2-7
clone size: -
V gene: TRBV5-1
CDR3 protein: CASTFPGEEQYF
CDR3 DNA: TGCGCCAGCACCTTCCCGGGGGAGGAGCAGTACTTC

D gene: TRBD2
J gene: TRBJ2-1
clone size: few
V gene: TRBV10-3
CDR3 protein: CAITYSGSNSYNEQFF
CDR3 DNA: TGTGCCATCACCTATAGCGGGAGTAACTCCTACAATGAGCAGTTCTTC

D gene: TRBD2
J gene: TRBJ2-1
clone size: -
V gene: TRBV24-1
CDR3 protein: CATSDSSGGATNEQFF
CDR3 DNA: TGTGCCACCAGTGATTCTAGCGGGGGGGCCACCAATGAGCAGTTCTTC

D gene: -
J gene: TRBJ1-3
clone size: -
V gene: TRBV21-1
CDR3 protein: CASRQQGAKSGNTIYF
CDR3 DNA: TGTGCCAGCAGACAACAGGGGGCGAAGTCCGGAAACACCATATATTTT

D gene: TRBD1
J gene: TRBJ1-2
clone size: once
V gene: TRBV27
CDR3 protein: CASSFSPGQGNGYTF
CDR3 DNA: TGTGCCAGCAGTTTTTCCCCGGGACAGGGAAACGGCTACACCTTC

D gene: -
J gene: TRBJ2-7
clone size: few
V gene: TRBV7-9
CDR3 protein: CASSLRQGGSYEQYF
CDR3 DNA: TGTGCCAGCAGCTTACGGCAGGGTGGGTCCTACGAGCAGTACTTC

D gene: -
J gene: TRBJ1-6
clone size: -
V gene: TRBV7-7
CDR3 protein: CASSPRIKVGTPPSPLHF
CDR3 DNA: TGTGCTAGCAGTCCTCGAATAAAAGTCGGGACACCGCCCTCACCCCTCCACTTT

D gene: -
J gene: TRBJ1-4
clone size: -
V gene: TRBV5-1
CDR3 protein: CASSLVGREDEKLFF
CDR3 DNA: TGCGCCAGCAGCTTGGTCGGCAGGGAGGATGAAAAACTGTTTTTT

D gene: TRBD2
J gene: TRBJ2-3
clone size: -
V gene: TRBV23-1
CDR3 protein: CASSLGRLAGCTDTQYF
CDR3 DNA: TGCGCCAGCAGTCTCGGGAGACTAGCGGGTTGCACAGATACGCAGTATTTT